The 22 T cell receptor beta chains in this list originate from one sample, sequenced in a study of blood T cell repertoires in COVID-19. Profiling relied on immunoSEQ multiplex PCR, and the TCRdb table lists in-frame clones only, not all of them. This repertoire shows 140,000 to 150,000 clones, roughly 81% found once; its top ten account for less than 3.5%. Sample: peripheral blood. Receptors originate from a human donor with acute or convalescent COVID-19. The donor label of this sample is uncertain.

This chain joins TRBV5-4 and TRBJ2-3, with no clear D. Per germline, CDR1 SGHNT and CDR2 YYREEE (reference sequence). This CDR3 region has 14 residues. V lost 4 bases to trimming and J lost 0 bases, with 9 bases between them. The CDR3 protein is CASSLLTSTDTQYF. CDR3 nucleotide sequence: TGTGCCAGCAGCCTCCTGACTAGCACAGATACGCAGTATTTT. The whole variable domain, filled in from reference TRBV5-4 and TRBJ2-3, reads ETGVTQSPTHLIKTRGQQVTLRCSSQSGHNTVSWYQQALGQGPQFIFQYYREEENGRGNFPPRFSGLQFPNYSSELNVNALELDDSALYLCASSLLTSTDTQYFGPGTRLTVL.

The gene calls are TRBV30 and TRBJ2-1; TRBD2 agrees at 9 bases. V shed 1 base, J shed 5 bases, and the junction held 6 bases outside the gene matches. The germline gives CDR1 GTSNPN, CDR2 SVGIG (reference sequence). This CDR3 has 15 residues. For the CDR3, the DNA is TGTGCCTGGAGTGGGAAAGCGGGAGGTCACAATGAGCAGTTCTTC. It is translated as CAWSGKAGGHNEQFF.

V usage is TRBV28 and J usage is TRBJ2-1, with TRBD1 as a possible D gene (6 bases). The V gene's germline CDR1 is MDHEN and CDR2 SYDVKM. V lost 5 bases, J lost 7 bases, and 21 bases lay in between. The CDR3 extends over 16 amino acids. The CDR3 loop is CASSPPRGQSRNEQFF. The CDR3 bases are TGTGCCAGCAGTCCCCCCCGAGGACAGTCTAGAAATGAGCAGTTCTTC.

This clone was seen a single time. CDR3 coding DNA: TGTGCCAGCAGCGGCGGGGCAGCCACTGAAGCTTTCTTT. Translated, it gives CASSGGAATEAFF. The V call is TRBV7-9, the J call TRBJ1-1; D perhaps matches TRBD1 (5 bases). Germline CDR1 and CDR2: SEHNR and FQNEAQ (reference sequence). The CDR3 runs 13 residues. V dropped 5 bases and J dropped 4 bases, with 11 bases sitting between them. Filled out from reference TRBV7-9 and TRBJ1-1, the complete variable domain reads DTGVSQNPRHKITKRGQNVTFRCDPISEHNRLYWYRQTLGQGPEFLTYFQNEAQLEKSRLLSDRFSAERPKGSFSTLEIQRTEQGDSAMYLCASSGGAATEAFFGQGTRLTVV.

The chain links TRBV15 to TRBJ2-1; D is possibly TRBD2 (5 bases). CDR3 length: 15 amino acids. CDR1 and CDR2 (germline): LNHNV, YYDKDF (reference sequence). V shed 0 bases and J shed 9 bases, with 15 bases lying between them. The CDR3 nucleotides read TGTGCCACCAGCAGAGATCAAGGAGGCTGGAGTGAGCAGTTCTTC. Its protein is CATSRDQGGWSEQFF.

The chain couples TRBV5-4 to TRBJ2-2; 7 bases match TRBD1. The germline V gene encodes CDR1 SGHNT and CDR2 YYREEE (reference sequence). The CDR3 loop spans 15 amino acids. V shed 4 bases, J shed 7 bases, and the junction held 10 bases outside the gene matches. The CDR3, as DNA: TGTGCCAGCAGCGGGACGGGACAGATTGGCGGGGAGCTGTTTTTT. As protein: CASSGTGQIGGELFF.

The chain is built from TRBV18 and TRBJ1-1; D unclear. In germline, CDR1 is KGHSH, CDR2 LQKENI. Between the trimmed V and J ends, which lost 1 base and 1 base, there was a span of 7 bases. This CDR3 is 14 amino acids long. CDR3: CASSPLEANTEAFF. CDR3 nucleotides: TGTGCCAGCTCACCACTCGAGGCGAACACTGAAGCTTTCTTT. The full variable domain, rest sourced from reference TRBV18 and TRBJ1-1, is NAGVMQNPRHLVRRRGQEARLRCSPMKGHSHVYWYRQLPEEGLKFMVYLQKENIIDESGMPKERFSAEFPKEGPSILRIQQVVRGDSAAYFCASSPLEANTEAFFGQGTRLTVV.

The chain has TRBV21-1 and TRBJ2-7; the D segment call TRBD1 is taken from the table without a DNA check. TRBV21-1 is a pseudogene. The CDR3 spans 16 residues. In DNA form, the CDR3 reads TGTGCCAGCAGCCTGACAGGGGATAATACTTCCTACGAGCAGTACGTC. Amino acids: CASSLTGDNTSYEQYV.

The V call is TRBV27, the J call TRBJ2-6; TRBD1 matches 8 bases. The V gene end was trimmed by 4 bases and the J gene end by 2 bases; junction bases not matched to a gene: 7. CDR3 size: 17 residues. CDR1 and CDR2 from the germline V gene are MNHEY and SMNVEV (reference sequence). The chain's CDR3 is CASSSRQGIAGANVLTF. Written as DNA, the CDR3 is TGTGCCAGCAGTTCCCGACAGGGGATCGCTGGGGCCAACGTCCTGACTTTC.

V gene TRBV29-1 combines with J gene TRBJ2-7; TRBD1 matches at 11 bases. CDR1 is SQVTM and CDR2 is ANQGSEA in the germline V gene. The CDR3 has 14 residues. Germline trimming cut 4 bases from V and 5 bases from J; bases unmatched to any gene: 7. CDR3 coding DNA: TGCAGCGTTGGGCGGACAGGGGGCTTGGACGAGCAGTACTTC. Translation: CSVGRTGGLDEQYF.

The chain is built from TRBV9 and TRBJ1-2; no clear D. The CDR3 runs 15 residues. Germline V lookup: CDR1 SGDLS, CDR2 YYNGEE. V lost 0 bases and J lost 2, with 11 bases in between. This CDR3 is CASSVEPSGNYGYTF. CDR3 sequence (DNA): TGTGCCAGCAGCGTAGAACCGTCGGGGAACTATGGCTACACCTTC.

The chain uses TRBV3-1 (or the pseudogene TRBV3-2) and TRBJ2-3, with no clear D. Trimming left V 1 base short and J 3 bases short, with 2 bases between. The CDR3 totals 12 residues. The germline CDR1 and CDR2 sequences are LGHDT and YNNKEL (reference sequence). DNA of the CDR3: TGTGCCAGCAGCCAAGTAACAGATACGCAGTATTTT. Its protein product is CASSQVTDTQYF.

V is TRBV7-2 and J is TRBJ1-1; D gene ambiguous. Germline assignment: CDR1 SGHTA and CDR2 FQGNSA. The CDR3 spans 13 residues. V lost 5 bases and J 1 base, leaving 8 bases between the germline ends. This CDR3 reads CASSRAGNTEAFF. The CDR3, as DNA: TGTGCCAGCAGCCGGGCGGGGAACACTGAAGCTTTCTTT.

The chain uses TRBV24-1 and TRBJ2-1; TRBD1 might be the D (7 bases). Trimming cost V 4 bases and J 2 bases, with 23 bases left between them. The CDR3 consists of 19 residues. Germline V lookup: CDR1 KGHDR, CDR2 SFDVKD. The CDR3 sequence: CATSDTTGSAGSPYNEQFF. CDR3 sequence (DNA): TGTGCCACCAGTGACACGACAGGGTCGGCGGGAAGCCCCTACAATGAGCAGTTCTTC.

A few counts support this clone. The J gene is TRBJ2-1, the V gene TRBV3-1 (or the pseudogene TRBV3-2); D gene uncertain. CDR1 and CDR2 (germline): LGHDT, YNNKEL (reference sequence). With 2 bases removed from V and 4 bases from J, the gap between germline ends came to 3 bases. This CDR3 spans 12 amino acids. Written as DNA, the CDR3 is TGTGCCAGCAGCCAACCATACAATGAGCAGTTCTTC. It yields the protein CASSQPYNEQFF.

The rearrangement links TRBV3-1 (or the pseudogene TRBV3-2) to TRBJ1-1, with 7 nucleotides matching TRBD1. CDR1 is LGHDT, CDR2 YNNKEL, per germline (reference sequence). The CDR3 runs 15 residues. With 4 bases clipped from V and 1 base from J, the junction kept 6 bases outside the gene matches. Here the CDR3 reads CASSLNRDRNTEAFF. The CDR3 DNA reads as TGTGCCAGCAGCCTAAACCGGGACAGGAACACTGAAGCTTTCTTT.

In this sample, this clone turned up many times. The chain uses TRBV21-1 and TRBJ2-7; the table names TRBD1, a call not compared with the DNA. TRBV21-1 is a listed pseudogene. CDR3 length: 16 residues. This CDR3 is CASSKTSQGVSYEQYV. The DNA of the CDR3 is TGTGCCAGCAGCAAAACGAGTCAGGGGGTCTCCTACGAGCAGTACGTC.

This rearrangement joins TRBV6-2 or TRBV6-3 to TRBJ1-1; 8 nucleotides match TRBD1. The CDR3 is 14 amino acids. Germline V CDR1 and CDR2: MNHEY, SVGEGT. V dropped 6 bases and J dropped 4; count of bases not matched to a gene: 7. The CDR3 here is CASSGLDRATEAFF. Written as DNA, the CDR3 is TGTGCCAGCAGCGGATTGGACAGGGCCACTGAAGCTTTCTTT.

This rearrangement joins TRBV11-1 to TRBJ2-1; 14 bases agree with TRBD2. The CDR3 is 15 amino acids. Germline V gives CDR1 SGHAT, CDR2 FQDESV (reference sequence). The trim removed 1 base at V and 8 bases at J, leaving 1 base unmatched. The CDR3 reads CASSLEGLAGDEQFF. The CDR3 DNA is TGTGCCAGCAGCTTAGAGGGACTAGCGGGAGATGAGCAGTTCTTC.

The chain uses TRBV5-1 and TRBJ2-7; TRBD2 agrees at 7 bases. Looked up from germline, CDR1 is SGHRS and CDR2 is YFSETQ. J was trimmed by 4 bases and V by 2 bases; bases with no gene match: 9. The CDR3 is 15 amino acids. CDR3 in DNA: TGCGCCAGCAGCTTTATGGGGGAGGGAAAATACGAGCAGTACGTC. This codes for CASSFMGEGKYEQYV.

This sequence joins TRBV4-3 and TRBJ2-1, with 10 bases aligning to TRBD2. CDR1 LGHNA and CDR2 YSLEER come from the germline V gene. J gave up 8 bases and V 4 bases, and 8 bases lay outside the gene matches. This CDR3 is 15 amino acids long. This CDR3 reads CASSPGTSAGDEQFF. In nucleotides, the CDR3 is TGCGCCAGCAGCCCCGGGACTAGCGCCGGAGATGAGCAGTTCTTC.

The chain recombines TRBV7-2 with TRBJ2-1, with TRBD2 matching 8 bases. The length of the CDR3 is 15 residues. The V gene end was trimmed by 5 bases and the J gene end by 10 bases; junction bases not matched to a gene: 13. In germline, CDR1 is SGHTA, CDR2 FQGNSA. CDR3 nucleotides: TGTGCCAGCAGCCCCCGTGAAAGCGGGGGTGAGGAGCAGTTCTTC. Translating gives CASSPRESGGEEQFF.